These T cell receptor beta chains were read from a single sample in a study of glioma-infiltrating T cells after dendritic cell vaccination. This table comes from immunoSEQ multiplex PCR, and its TCRdb copy is limited to in-frame clones, with some not included. This repertoire shows 90,000 to 110,000 clones, around 90% found once; its top ten account for 2.7%. The sequences come from blood, collected after dendritic cell vaccination. The receptors were sampled from a human donor with glioblastoma. The CDR3 runs from the conserved cysteine through the conserved F or W. Fields, in order: clone size, J gene, D gene, V gene, CDR3 DNA, CDR3 protein. D genes are given only for firm matches. Clone sizes are given selectively: once, few, many, or a class where the clone is expanded.

size: NA; J: TRBJ2-3; D: TRBD2; V: TRBV6-6; DNA: TGTGCCAGCAGCAGAAACAGCGGGACGGGCACAGATACGCAGTATTTT; CDR3: CASSRNSGTGTDTQYF
size: once; J: TRBJ1-6; D: TRBD1; V: TRBV5-6; DNA: TGTGCCAGCACCAAGACAGGGGACTTCTCCTATAATTCACCCCTCCACTTT; CDR3: CASTKTGDFSYNSPLHF
size: once; J: TRBJ1-5; D: NA; V: TRBV4-1; DNA: TGCGCCAGCAGCCCAGGACTTTTCTACAATGGACAGCCCCAGCATTTT; CDR3: CASSPGLFYNGQPQHF
size: NA; J: TRBJ2-3; D: NA; V: TRBV30; DNA: TGTGCCTGGAGTGCCGGACAAAGCACAGATACGCAGTATTTT; CDR3: CAWSAGQSTDTQYF
size: NA; J: TRBJ1-6; D: TRBD1; V: TRBV2; DNA: TGTGCCAGCAAGGGCGACAGGGGAAGCTCCTATAATTCACCCCTCCACTTT; CDR3: CASKGDRGSSYNSPLHF
size: NA; J: TRBJ1-4; D: NA; V: TRBV19; DNA: TGTGCCAGTAGTTGGAGTCATTCGACTAATGAAAAACTGTTTTTT; CDR3: CASSWSHSTNEKLFF
size: NA; J: TRBJ1-2; D: TRBD1; V: TRBV2; DNA: TGTGCCAGCAGTATAGACAGGGGAGATGGCTACACCTTC; CDR3: CASSIDRGDGYTF
size: few; J: TRBJ2-3; D: NA; V: TRBV11-3; DNA: TGTGCCAGCAGCCCCTCCCGTGGGGCCCCCACAGATACGCAGTATTTT; CDR3: CASSPSRGAPTDTQYF
size: NA; J: TRBJ1-5; D: TRBD1; V: TRBV7-8; DNA: TGTGCCAGCAGCCTGACAGGGTTTGAACAACCCCAGCATTTT; CDR3: CASSLTGFEQPQHF
size: NA; J: TRBJ1-1; D: TRBD1; V: TRBV29-1; DNA: TGCAGCGTTTTCTACAGGGGAAGCACTGAAGCTTTCTTT; CDR3: CSVFYRGSTEAFF
size: NA; J: TRBJ2-3; D: TRBD1; V: TRBV4-1; DNA: TGCGCCAGCAGCCAAGATCTGACAGGGGGATCAACAGATACGCAGTATTTT; CDR3: CASSQDLTGGSTDTQYF
size: NA; J: TRBJ1-2; D: NA; V: TRBV6-1; DNA: TGTGCCAGCAGTGAAGCCGACAGGTACACCTTC; CDR3: CASSEADRYTF
size: NA; J: TRBJ2-6; D: TRBD1; V: TRBV7-9; DNA: TGTGCCAGCAGCTTGGACCGGGACAGTAACGTCCTGACTTTC; CDR3: CASSLDRDSNVLTF
size: NA; J: TRBJ2-7; D: TRBD1; V: TRBV18; DNA: TGTGCCAGCTCACCAGGGACAGCCTACGAGCAGTACTTC; CDR3: CASSPGTAYEQYF
size: NA; J: TRBJ2-5; D: TRBD1; V: TRBV18; DNA: TGTGCCAGCTCACCCCCGGGACAGAGACAAGAGACCCAGTACTTC; CDR3: CASSPPGQRQETQYF
size: NA; J: TRBJ1-2; D: TRBD1; V: TRBV5-6; DNA: TGTGCCAGCAGCGAGGACAGGGGCCTCTATGGCTACACCTTC; CDR3: CASSEDRGLYGYTF
size: NA; J: TRBJ2-1; D: TRBD2; V: TRBV9; DNA: TGTGCCAGCAGCGTAGGGGGGGTAGCGGGATGGGCCGGGGATGAGCAGTTCTTC; CDR3: CASSVGGVAGWAGDEQFF
size: NA; J: TRBJ2-2; D: NA; V: TRBV29-1; DNA: TGCAGCGCCCAGTTGTCGCAGAACACCGGGGAGCTGTTTTTT; CDR3: CSAQLSQNTGELFF
size: NA; J: TRBJ2-3; D: NA; V: TRBV5-6; DNA: TGTGCCAGCAGCCAAGGCCAGGGATCCACAGATACGCAGTATTTT; CDR3: CASSQGQGSTDTQYF
size: NA; J: TRBJ2-5; D: TRBD1; V: TRBV6-1; DNA: TGTGCCAGCAGTGCAACCGGGACAGTACAAGAGCAGTACTTC; CDR3: CASSATGTVQEQYF
size: NA; J: TRBJ1-2; D: TRBD1; V: TRBV4-1; DNA: TGCGCCAGCAGCCAGAGGACAGGGGACGGCTACACCTTC; CDR3: CASSQRTGDGYTF
size: once; J: TRBJ2-3; D: NA; V: TRBV2; DNA: TGTGCCAGCAGTGATCGGGTCGGCAGTACGCAGTATTTT; CDR3: CASSDRVGSTQYF
size: few; J: TRBJ1-5; D: NA; V: TRBV2; DNA: TGTGCCAGCAGTGCAGGGGAGCGTCAGCCCCAGCATTTT; CDR3: CASSAGERQPQHF
size: NA; J: TRBJ2-7; D: TRBD1; V: TRBV10-3; DNA: TGTGCCATCAGCAAAACCCGGGACAGTACCTACGAGCAGTACTTC; CDR3: CAISKTRDSTYEQYF
size: NA; J: TRBJ1-4; D: NA; V: TRBV2; DNA: TGTGCCAGCCAGAGGATACTAGGTGAAAAACTGTTTTTT; CDR3: CASQRILGEKLFF
size: NA; J: TRBJ2-2; D: NA; V: TRBV19; DNA: TGTGCCAGTAGTACAGGGTGGTCCGGGGAGCTGTTTTTT; CDR3: CASSTGWSGELFF
size: NA; J: TRBJ2-7; D: NA; V: TRBV27; DNA: TGTGCCAGCAGTTTCATGCCTAGTTCCGAGCAGTACTTC; CDR3: CASSFMPSSEQYF
size: NA; J: TRBJ1-3; D: NA; V: TRBV5-1; DNA: TGCGCCAGCAGCCCTGGTGTCCCAACAGGAGGAAACACCATATATTTT; CDR3: CASSPGVPTGGNTIYF
size: NA; J: TRBJ2-5; D: NA; V: TRBV7-3; DNA: TGTGCCAGCAGCTCGGTCCCAGGCGAGACCCAGTACTTC; CDR3: CASSSVPGETQYF
size: NA; J: TRBJ1-2; D: TRBD1; V: TRBV4-1; DNA: TGCGCCAGCAGCCAAGATGACGGGACAGCTCGCTATGGCTACACCTTC; CDR3: CASSQDDGTARYGYTF
size: NA; J: TRBJ1-2; D: TRBD1; V: TRBV10-2; DNA: TGCGCCAGCAGTGAGTCGAAGGGACAGGGGCCTTATGGCTACACCTTC; CDR3: CASSESKGQGPYGYTF
size: NA; J: TRBJ2-7; D: TRBD1; V: TRBV2; DNA: TGTGCCAGCAGTGAACGACAGGGTTTCCACGAGCAGTACTTC; CDR3: CASSERQGFHEQYF
size: NA; J: TRBJ2-2; D: NA; V: TRBV15; DNA: TGTGCCACCAGCAGAGAAGTAGAGACCGGGGAGCTGTTTTTT; CDR3: CATSREVETGELFF
size: NA; J: TRBJ1-1; D: NA; V: TRBV13; DNA: TGTGCCAGCAGCGCCCGACAGTTCGGGAACACTGAAGCTTTCTTT; CDR3: CASSARQFGNTEAFF
size: once; J: TRBJ2-1; D: TRBD2; V: TRBV19; DNA: TGTGCCAGTCAGGCGGGGGGGGCCTACAATGAGCAGTTCTTC; CDR3: CASQAGGAYNEQFF
size: NA; J: TRBJ2-5; D: TRBD2; V: TRBV19; DNA: TGTGCCAGTAGTATCGGCTATGGCGGGGGCCAAGAGACCCAGTACTTC; CDR3: CASSIGYGGGQETQYF
size: NA; J: TRBJ2-1; D: NA; V: TRBV7-6; DNA: TGTGCCAGCAGCTTTGGGCAGGGGTCCTACAATGAGCAGTTCTTC; CDR3: CASSFGQGSYNEQFF
size: NA; J: TRBJ2-1; D: TRBD2; V: TRBV5-4; DNA: TGTGCCAGCAGCTTGGCCGATGATAGCGGGAGCTCCTACAATGAGCAGTTCTTC; CDR3: CASSLADDSGSSYNEQFF
size: NA; J: TRBJ1-2; D: TRBD1; V: TRBV19; DNA: TGTGCCACAAAAACTCAACAGGGGGTGGATGGCTACACCTTC; CDR3: CATKTQQGVDGYTF
size: NA; J: TRBJ1-4; D: TRBD1; V: TRBV5-1; DNA: TGCGCCAGCAGCTTGGTGGGGACAGGGGATGAAAAACTGTTTTTT; CDR3: CASSLVGTGDEKLFF
size: NA; J: TRBJ1-5; D: NA; V: TRBV10-3; DNA: TGTGCCATCAGTGAGTCCTTGGCGGGGGCTTTTCAGCCCCAGCATTTT; CDR3: CAISESLAGAFQPQHF
size: NA; J: TRBJ1-6; D: NA; V: TRBV2; DNA: TGTGCCAGCCTGGCAGGGTACGGTTCCCCCCTCCACTTT; CDR3: CASLAGYGSPLHF
size: NA; J: TRBJ2-5; D: TRBD2; V: TRBV6-1; DNA: TGTGCCAGCAGTCCCCGGGGGGTTTTTGAGGCCCAGTACTTC; CDR3: CASSPRGVFEAQYF
size: NA; J: TRBJ1-2; D: NA; V: TRBV5-4; DNA: TGTGCCAGCAGCTGGGGGACGGGGGAGCTCTATGGCTACACCTTC; CDR3: CASSWGTGELYGYTF
size: NA; J: TRBJ1-1; D: TRBD1; V: TRBV10-3; DNA: TGTGCCATCAGTGAGGACAGGGAAAGGGAAGCTTTCTTT; CDR3: CAISEDREREAFF
size: NA; J: TRBJ2-4; D: TRBD2; V: TRBV4-1; DNA: TGCGCCAGCAGCCAGCGGGGCGGGGGTCGTCACATTCAGTACTTC; CDR3: CASSQRGGGRHIQYF
size: NA; J: TRBJ2-5; D: NA; V: TRBV2; DNA: TGTGCCAGCAGTGGCCAGGCCACCCAGTACTTC; CDR3: CASSGQATQYF
size: NA; J: TRBJ2-3; D: TRBD2; V: TRBV9; DNA: TGTGCCAGCAGCGTAGGGGCGGGGGGGCCGGATACGCAGTATTTT; CDR3: CASSVGAGGPDTQYF
size: NA; J: TRBJ2-1; D: TRBD2; V: TRBV5-1; DNA: TGCGCCAGCAGCGGACTAGCGGGGGCATCGTATGAGCAGTTCTTC; CDR3: CASSGLAGASYEQFF
size: NA; J: TRBJ1-5; D: TRBD1; V: TRBV7-8; DNA: TGTGCCAGCAGCTCGGGACAGAATCAGCCCCAGCATTTT; CDR3: CASSSGQNQPQHF
size: NA; J: TRBJ2-3; D: TRBD2; V: TRBV6-1; DNA: TGTGCCAGCCAACCGGGACTAGTGAGAGATACGCAGTATTTT; CDR3: CASQPGLVRDTQYF
size: NA; J: TRBJ2-3; D: TRBD2; V: TRBV27; DNA: TGTGCCAGCACCCAGAGCGGGGCTAGCACAGATACGCAGTATTTT; CDR3: CASTQSGASTDTQYF
size: once; J: TRBJ2-3; D: TRBD1; V: TRBV19; DNA: TGTGCCAGTAGTATGGGGACAGGGACCTCCGGGCGGGGGCAGTATTTT; CDR3: CASSMGTGTSGRGQYF
size: NA; J: TRBJ1-6; D: NA; V: TRBV5-1; DNA: TGCGCCAGCAGCCCCCTATCCGGTAGCTCCTATAATTCACCCCTCCACTTT; CDR3: CASSPLSGSSYNSPLHF
size: NA; J: TRBJ1-1; D: NA; V: TRBV27; DNA: TGTGCCAGCAGTCCGTTGGGGGCGAGGGGCACTGAAGCTTTCTTT; CDR3: CASSPLGARGTEAFF
size: NA; J: TRBJ2-7; D: NA; V: TRBV5-5; DNA: TGTGCCAGCAGGTCCTCCGGGACAAATGAGCAGTACTTC; CDR3: CASRSSGTNEQYF
size: NA; J: TRBJ1-1; D: NA; V: TRBV2; DNA: TGTGCCAGCGGCGTAGGGAGGGTGAACACTGAAGCTTTCTTT; CDR3: CASGVGRVNTEAFF
size: once; J: TRBJ1-1; D: NA; V: TRBV11-3; DNA: TGTGCCAGCAGCTTAGGGGGACAGAACACTGAAGCTTTCTTT; CDR3: CASSLGGQNTEAFF